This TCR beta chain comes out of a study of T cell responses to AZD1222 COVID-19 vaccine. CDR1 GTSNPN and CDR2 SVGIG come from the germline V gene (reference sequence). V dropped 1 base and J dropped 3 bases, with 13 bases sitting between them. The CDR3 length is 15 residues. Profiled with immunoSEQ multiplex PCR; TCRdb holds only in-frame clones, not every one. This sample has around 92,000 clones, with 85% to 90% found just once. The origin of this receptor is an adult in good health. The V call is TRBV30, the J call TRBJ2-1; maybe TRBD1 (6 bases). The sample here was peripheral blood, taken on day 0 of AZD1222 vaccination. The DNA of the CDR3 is TGTGCCTGGAGTGGGTCTCCCAGGGGCTACAATGAGCAGTTCTTC. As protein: CAWSGSPRGYNEQFF.